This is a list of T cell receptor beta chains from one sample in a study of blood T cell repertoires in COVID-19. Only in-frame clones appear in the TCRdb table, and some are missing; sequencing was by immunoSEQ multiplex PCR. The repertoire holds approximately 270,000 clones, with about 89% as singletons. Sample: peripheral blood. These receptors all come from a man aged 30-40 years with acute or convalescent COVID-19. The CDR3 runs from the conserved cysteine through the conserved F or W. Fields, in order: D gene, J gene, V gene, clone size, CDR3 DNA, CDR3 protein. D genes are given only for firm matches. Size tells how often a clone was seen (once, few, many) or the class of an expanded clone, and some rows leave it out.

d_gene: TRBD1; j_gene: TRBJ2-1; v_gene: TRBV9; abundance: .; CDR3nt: TGTGCCAGCAGCCCCTTGGTACAGGGGGAGCAGTTCTTC; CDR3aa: CASSPLVQGEQFF
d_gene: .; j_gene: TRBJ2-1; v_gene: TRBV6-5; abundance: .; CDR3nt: TGTGCCACCACGAGAGGGAATGAGCAGTTCTTC; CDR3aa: CATTRGNEQFF
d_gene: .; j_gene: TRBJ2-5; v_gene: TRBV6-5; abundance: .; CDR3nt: TGTGCCAGCAGTTACGGTACAGTCCTAGAGACCCAGTACTTC; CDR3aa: CASSYGTVLETQYF
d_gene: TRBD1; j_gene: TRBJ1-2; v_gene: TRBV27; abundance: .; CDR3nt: TGTGCCAGCAGTTCCCCGACAGGGGTGGGCTACACCTTC; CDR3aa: CASSSPTGVGYTF
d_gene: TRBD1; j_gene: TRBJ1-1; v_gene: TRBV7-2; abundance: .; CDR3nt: TGTGCCAGCAGCTCCACAGGACAGGGGGCACTGAACACTGAAGCTTTCTTT; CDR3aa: CASSSTGQGALNTEAFF
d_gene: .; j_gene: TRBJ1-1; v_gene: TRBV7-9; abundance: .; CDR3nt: TGTGCCAGCAGCTTGGTCTATGGTGAAGCTTTCTTT; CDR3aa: CASSLVYGEAFF
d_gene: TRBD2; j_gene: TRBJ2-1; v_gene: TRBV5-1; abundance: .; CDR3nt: TGCGCCAGCAGCCCTAGGCCCGGGACTAGCGGGTTCGAGCAGTTCTTC; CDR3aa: CASSPRPGTSGFEQFF
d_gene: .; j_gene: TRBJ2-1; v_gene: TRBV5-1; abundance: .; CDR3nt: TGCGCCAGCACGTTGGCAGGGCACAATGAGCAGTTCTTC; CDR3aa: CASTLAGHNEQFF
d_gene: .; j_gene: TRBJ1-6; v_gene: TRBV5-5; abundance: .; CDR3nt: TGTGCCAGCAGCTTGACCGGGACAATGGTAAATTCACCCCTCCACTTT; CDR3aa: CASSLTGTMVNSPLHF
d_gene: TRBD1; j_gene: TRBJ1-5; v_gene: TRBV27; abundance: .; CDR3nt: TGTGCCAGCAGTGGAAGGGGACAGGGGCATAATCAGCCCCAGCATTTT; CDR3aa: CASSGRGQGHNQPQHF
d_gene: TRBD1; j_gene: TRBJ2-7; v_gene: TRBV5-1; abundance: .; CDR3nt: TGCGCCAGCAGCCCTAAAGAGACAGGGGGGTCCTACGAGCAGTACTTC; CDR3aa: CASSPKETGGSYEQYF
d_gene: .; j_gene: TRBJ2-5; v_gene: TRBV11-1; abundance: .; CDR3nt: TGTGCCAGCAGCAACGGACATTCCCTCCAAGAGACCCAGTACTTC; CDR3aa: CASSNGHSLQETQYF
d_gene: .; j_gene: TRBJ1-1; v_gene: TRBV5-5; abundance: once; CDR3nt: TGTGCCAGCAGCTCGATTCCAGGGGCCCAAACCAACACTGAAGCTTTCTTT; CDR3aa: CASSSIPGAQTNTEAFF
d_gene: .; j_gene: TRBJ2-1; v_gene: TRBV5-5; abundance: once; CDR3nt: TGTGCCAGCAGTCGTTCCTGGCCGAACAATGAGCAGTTCTTC; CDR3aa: CASSRSWPNNEQFF
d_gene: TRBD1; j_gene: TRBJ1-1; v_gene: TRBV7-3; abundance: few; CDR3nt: TGTGCCAGCAGCTTATCGGGACAGGACACTGAAGCTTTCTTT; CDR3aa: CASSLSGQDTEAFF
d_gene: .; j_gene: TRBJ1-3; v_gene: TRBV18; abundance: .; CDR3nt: TGTGCCAGCTCCCCAGACAGATCTGGAAACACCATATATTTT; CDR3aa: CASSPDRSGNTIYF
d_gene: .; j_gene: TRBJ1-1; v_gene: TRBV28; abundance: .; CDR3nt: TGTGCCAGCAGTTTATTGGTCCGGTTAGACACTGAAGCTTTCTTT; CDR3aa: CASSLLVRLDTEAFF
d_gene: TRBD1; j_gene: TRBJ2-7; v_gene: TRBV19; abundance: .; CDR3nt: TGTGCCAGTAGTGTGACAGGGAGAACCTACGAGCAGTACTTC; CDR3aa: CASSVTGRTYEQYF
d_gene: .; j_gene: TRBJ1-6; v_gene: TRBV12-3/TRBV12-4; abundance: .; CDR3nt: TGTGCCAGCAGTTTGGCAGGGAATTCACCCCTCCACTTT; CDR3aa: CASSLAGNSPLHF
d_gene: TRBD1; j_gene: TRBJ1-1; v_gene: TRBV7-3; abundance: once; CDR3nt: TGTGCCAGCAGCCAAGGAGACAGGGCCGCTGAAGCTTTCTTT; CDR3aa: CASSQGDRAAEAFF
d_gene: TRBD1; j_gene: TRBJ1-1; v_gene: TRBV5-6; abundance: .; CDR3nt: TGTGCCAGCAGCGTGTACAGGGGAAGGAGCACTGAAGCTTTCTTT; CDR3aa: CASSVYRGRSTEAFF
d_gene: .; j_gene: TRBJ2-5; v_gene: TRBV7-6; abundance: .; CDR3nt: TGTGCCAGCAGCTTAGGGACAGTGGGGTTCCAAGAGACCCAGTACTTC; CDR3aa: CASSLGTVGFQETQYF
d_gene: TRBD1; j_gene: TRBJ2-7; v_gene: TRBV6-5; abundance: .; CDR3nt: TGTGCCAGCAATTTGGACAGGGCGAGCTACGAGCAGTACTTC; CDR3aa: CASNLDRASYEQYF
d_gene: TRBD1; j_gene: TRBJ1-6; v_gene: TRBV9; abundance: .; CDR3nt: TGTGCCAGCAGCGTAGGAGGGGGACAGTATAATTCACCCCTCCACTTT; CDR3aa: CASSVGGGQYNSPLHF
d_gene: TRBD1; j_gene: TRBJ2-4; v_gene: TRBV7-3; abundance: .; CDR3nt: TGTGCCAGCAGCTTAATACCGGACAGGGGCAAAAACATTCAGTACTTC; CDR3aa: CASSLIPDRGKNIQYF
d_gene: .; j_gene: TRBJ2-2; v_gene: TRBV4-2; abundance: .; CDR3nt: TGTGCCACAGGGGGCCGGGGGGACAGGAACACCGGGGAGCTGTTTTTT; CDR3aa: CATGGRGDRNTGELFF
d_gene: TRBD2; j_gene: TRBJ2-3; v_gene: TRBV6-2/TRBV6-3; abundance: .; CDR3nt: TGTGCCAGCAGTTACCTCGGGACTAGCGTCCTAGGTTCAGATACGCAGTATTTT; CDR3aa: CASSYLGTSVLGSDTQYF
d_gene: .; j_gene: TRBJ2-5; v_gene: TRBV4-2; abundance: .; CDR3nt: TGTGCCAGCAGCCAAGATCGTGGACTGACCGACCTTCTCGGATGGGAGACCCAGTACTTC; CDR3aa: CASSQDRGLTDLLGWETQYF
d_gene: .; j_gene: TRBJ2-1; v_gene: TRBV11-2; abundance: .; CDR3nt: TGTGCCAGCAGCTTTCAGGGAGGCTCCTACAATGAGCAGTTCTTC; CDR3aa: CASSFQGGSYNEQFF
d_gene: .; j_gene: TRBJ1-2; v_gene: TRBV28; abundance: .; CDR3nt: TGTGCCAGCAGTTTTGTGGCAGGCTATGGCTACACCTTC; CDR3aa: CASSFVAGYGYTF
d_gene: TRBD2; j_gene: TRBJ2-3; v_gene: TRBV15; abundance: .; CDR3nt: TGTGCCACCAGCAGAGATCGGAGCGGGAGCCGAGGGTATTTT; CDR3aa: CATSRDRSGSRGYF
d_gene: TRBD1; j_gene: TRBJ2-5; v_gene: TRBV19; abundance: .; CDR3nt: TGTGCCAGTAGCCCACAGGGGCGAGGGAACCAAGAGACCCAGTACTTC; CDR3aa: CASSPQGRGNQETQYF
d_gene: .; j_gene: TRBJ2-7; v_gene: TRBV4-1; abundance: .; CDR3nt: TGCGCCAGCAGCCAAGAGGGGCCTCGGGGGTTCTACGAGCAGTACTTC; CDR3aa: CASSQEGPRGFYEQYF
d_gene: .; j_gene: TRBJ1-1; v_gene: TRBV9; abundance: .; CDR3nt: TGTGCCAGCAGCCCCCGTCCTACCACTGAAGCTTTCTTT; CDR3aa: CASSPRPTTEAFF
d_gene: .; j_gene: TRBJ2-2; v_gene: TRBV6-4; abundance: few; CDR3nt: TGTGCCAGCAGTGCATCCGGGAACGGGGAGCTGTTTTTT; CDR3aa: CASSASGNGELFF
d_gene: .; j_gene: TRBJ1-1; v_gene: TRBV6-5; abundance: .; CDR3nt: TGTGCCACCCAAGCCTGGACATTAAGGTCCACTGAAGCTTTCTTT; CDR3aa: CATQAWTLRSTEAFF
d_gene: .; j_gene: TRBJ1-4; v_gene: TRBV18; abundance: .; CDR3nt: TGTGCCAGCTCACCACGGGGGCAGGTGCTCGCAACTAATGAAAAACTGTTTTTT; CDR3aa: CASSPRGQVLATNEKLFF
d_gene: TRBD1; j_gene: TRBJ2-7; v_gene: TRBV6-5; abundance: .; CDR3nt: TGTGCCAGCAGTCGGGACAGGCCCGCCTACGAGCAGTACTTC; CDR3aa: CASSRDRPAYEQYF
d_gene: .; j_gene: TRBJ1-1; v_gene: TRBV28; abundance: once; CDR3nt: TGTGCCAGCAGCGGGATCACGGAGAACACTGAAGCTTTCTTT; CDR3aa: CASSGITENTEAFF
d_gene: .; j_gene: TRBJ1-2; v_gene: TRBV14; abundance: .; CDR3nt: TGTGCCAGCAGCCAAGAGTTACAGGCTAAGGGCTACACCTTC; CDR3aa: CASSQELQAKGYTF
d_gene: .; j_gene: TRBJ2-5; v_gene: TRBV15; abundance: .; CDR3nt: TGTGCCACCACTGGCAGCCAAGAGACCCAGTACTTC; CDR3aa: CATTGSQETQYF
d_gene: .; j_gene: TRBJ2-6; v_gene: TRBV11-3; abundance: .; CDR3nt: TGTGCCAGCAGCACAGACTCTGGGGCCAACGTCCTGACTTTC; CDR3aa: CASSTDSGANVLTF
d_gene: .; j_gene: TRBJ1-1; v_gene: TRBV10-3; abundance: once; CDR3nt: TGTGCCATCAGTGGCGGAAGGCCTAACACTGAAGCTTTCTTT; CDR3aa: CAISGGRPNTEAFF
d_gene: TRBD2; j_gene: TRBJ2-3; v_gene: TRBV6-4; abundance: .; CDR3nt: TGTGCCAGCAGTGAACGACTAGCGGGAGGGCCATATACGCAGTATTTT; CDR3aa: CASSERLAGGPYTQYF
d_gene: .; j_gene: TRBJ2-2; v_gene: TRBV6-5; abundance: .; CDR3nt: TGTGCCAGCTCCCCTTCCAGGCAAACCACCGGGGAGCTGTTTTTT; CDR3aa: CASSPSRQTTGELFF
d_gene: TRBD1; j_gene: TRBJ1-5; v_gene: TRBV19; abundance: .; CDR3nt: TGTGCCAGTAGTAAAGGGACAGGGAACAATCAGCCCCAGCATTTT; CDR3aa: CASSKGTGNNQPQHF
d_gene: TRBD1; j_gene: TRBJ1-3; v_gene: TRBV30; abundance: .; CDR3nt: TGTGCCTGGAGTTTCATTTCGACAGGGGGATATGGAAACACCATATATTTT; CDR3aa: CAWSFISTGGYGNTIYF
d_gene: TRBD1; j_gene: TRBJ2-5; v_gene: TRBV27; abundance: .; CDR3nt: TGTGCCAGCAGGCCACCGGGACAGGGGGCGAGGGAGACCCAGTACTTC; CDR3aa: CASRPPGQGARETQYF
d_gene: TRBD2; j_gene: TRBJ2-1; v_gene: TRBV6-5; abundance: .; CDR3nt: TGTGCCACAAACGGGGGGAATGAGCAGTTCTTC; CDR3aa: CATNGGNEQFF
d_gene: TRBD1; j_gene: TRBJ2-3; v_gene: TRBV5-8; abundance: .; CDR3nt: TGTGCCAGCAGCCGGGACAGGGGGCGGGATACGCAGTATTTT; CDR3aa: CASSRDRGRDTQYF